These 6 T cell receptor beta chains came from one sample sequenced in a study of blood T cell repertoires in COVID-19. Using immunoSEQ multiplex PCR, the repertoire was profiled, and TCRdb retains in-frame clones only, with some absent. The sample consists of just under 65,000 clones, roughly 76% of them appearing once. The source material was peripheral blood. These receptors were collected from an elderly woman with acute or convalescent COVID-19.

The chain recombines TRBV4-1 with TRBJ1-2, with TRBD1 matching 7 bases. Germline loops: CDR1 MGHRA, CDR2 YSYEKL. CDR3 length equals 16 residues. With V trimmed by 3 bases and J by 4 bases, 11 bases remained unmatched. The CDR3 reads CASSQGQAGQLYGYTF. CDR3 DNA sequence: TGCGCCAGCAGCCAGGGCCAGGCGGGACAGCTCTATGGCTACACCTTC.

V is TRBV7-8 and J is TRBJ2-7, with 9 bases fitting TRBD1. Germline V gene sequence: CDR1 SGHVS, CDR2 FQNEAQ. The CDR3 consists of 13 residues. V shed 11 bases, J shed 4 bases, and the junction held 9 bases outside the gene matches. As DNA, the CDR3 is TGTGCCTCGGGACGGGGACAGGGATACGAGCAGTACTTC. Protein product: CASGRGQGYEQYF.

The V call is TRBV15, the J call TRBJ2-2; 11 positions agree with TRBD2. CDR3 length: 17 amino acids. V lost 0 bases and J lost 1; bases outside the gene matches: 1. The germline gives CDR1 LNHNV, CDR2 YYDKDF (reference sequence). The CDR3 DNA sequence: TGTGCCACCAGCAGAGATCTAGCGGGAGGGAACACCGGGGAGCTGTTTTTT. As protein: CATSRDLAGGNTGELFF. Together with reference TRBV15 and TRBJ2-2, the CDR3 gives the full variable domain: DAMVIQNPRYQVTQFGKPVTLSCSQTLNHNVMYWYQQKSSQAPKLLFHYYDKDFNNEADTPDNFQSRRPNTSFCFLDIRSPGLGDTAMYLCATSRDLAGGNTGELFFGEGSRLTVL.

CDR3 bases: TGTGCCAGCAGCTATCAACCAGGGAACGAGCAGTACTTC. Its protein is CASSYQPGNEQYF. V and J are TRBV7-2 and TRBJ2-7, with D perhaps TRBD1 (5 bases). V lost 4 bases, J lost 5 bases, and 12 bases lay in between. Germline lookup yields CDR1 SGHTA and CDR2 FQGNSA. The CDR3 has 13 amino acids.

Only a few counts were recorded for this clone. The chain recombines TRBV30 with TRBJ2-1; TRBD1 is a possible D gene (5 bases). Germline CDR1 reads GTSNPN; CDR2 reads SVGIG (reference sequence). V lost 4 bases and J 8 bases, leaving 15 bases between the germline ends. This CDR3 is 13 amino acids long. The CDR3 here is CAWNLGAQYEQFF. CDR3 DNA: TGTGCCTGGAATTTAGGGGCCCAGTATGAGCAGTTCTTC. Complete variable domain (other parts from reference TRBV30 and TRBJ2-1): SQTIHQWPATLVQPVGSPLSLECTVEGTSNPNLYWYRQAAGRGLQLLFYSVGIGQISSEVPQNLSASRPQDRQFILSSKKLLLSDSGFYLCAWNLGAQYEQFFGPGTRLTVL.

The V gene is TRBV2, the J gene TRBJ2-7; TRBD2 matches 16 bases. V lost 6 bases and J lost 2; bases outside the gene matches: 7. Germline values: CDR1 SNHLY, CDR2 FYNNEI. The CDR3 length is 17 residues. DNA of the CDR3: TGTGCCAGCAGCTTTGGGACTAGCGGGAGGGCAACCTACGAGCAGTACTTC. The encoded protein is CASSFGTSGRATYEQYF.